One and the same sample provided the 8 T cell receptor beta chains below, sequenced in a study of technical replicates of blood from several donors. The table came from immunoSEQ multiplex PCR; TCRdb's copy has only in-frame clones and leaves some out. The table records around 83,000 clones, roughly 94% of them present only once. The sequencing input was T cells isolated from PBMCs. These receptors came from a human donor in good health.

The V gene is TRBV5-4, the J gene TRBJ2-5; no definite D call. Trimming shortened V by 1 base and J by 2 bases, and 9 bases separated the two germline ends. The V gene's germline CDR1 is SGHNT and CDR2 YYREEE (reference sequence). This CDR3 comprises 14 residues. The CDR3 here is CASSLSPVQETQYF. The CDR3, as DNA: TGTGCCAGCAGCTTGAGTCCAGTTCAAGAGACCCAGTACTTC.

The genes are TRBV9 and TRBJ1-5; no definite D call. The length of the CDR3 is 15 residues. V lost 0 bases, J lost 0 bases, and 7 bases lay in between. The V gene's germline CDR1 is SGDLS and CDR2 YYNGEE. The CDR3 DNA reads as TGTGCCAGCAGCGTAGCCAGAAATAGCAATCAGCCCCAGCATTTT. It codes for CASSVARNSNQPQHF.

The rearrangement links TRBV7-2 to TRBJ1-1, with TRBD1 as a possible D gene (5 bases). Germline CDR1 reads SGHTA; CDR2 reads FQGNSA. V was pared by 1 base and J by 4 bases, with 7 bases between. The CDR3 is 13 amino acids. As DNA, the CDR3 is TGTGCCAGCAGCTTAGGGGGGGGCACTGAAGCTTTCTTT. Translating it yields CASSLGGGTEAFF.

This chain connects TRBV7-9 to TRBJ2-5; 10 positions agree with TRBD1. The J call is doubtful: the DNA matches TRBJ2-7 better. Germline loops: CDR1 SEHNR, CDR2 FQNEAQ (reference sequence). CDR3 length: 18 amino acids. CDR3 in amino acids: CASSDDRGPAGSPHEQYF. The DNA for the CDR3 is TGTGCCAGCAGCGACGACAGGGGGCCAGCGGGGTCCCCTCACGAGCAGTACTTC.

The rearrangement links TRBV19 to TRBJ2-3; 10 positions match TRBD2. Germline-derived CDR1 and CDR2 are LNHDA and SQIVND (reference sequence). This CDR3 has 14 amino acids. V shed 6 bases, J shed 0 bases, and the junction held 0 bases outside the gene matches. The CDR3 spells CASRTSGSTDTQYF. The CDR3, as DNA: TGTGCCAGTAGGACTAGCGGGAGCACAGATACGCAGTATTTT.

The CDR3 bases are TGTGCCAGCAGCTTATGGTCGGGACAGGGATCCGGGGAGCTGTTTTTT. Translated, it gives CASSLWSGQGSGELFF. The V gene is TRBV7-2, the J gene TRBJ2-2, with TRBD1 identical over 9 bases. Per germline, CDR1 SGHTA and CDR2 FQGNSA. The CDR3 consists of 16 residues. V lost 2 bases to trimming and J lost 6 bases; unmatched junction nucleotides: 7.

This CDR3 reads CASSLAEEHAEYNEQFF. CDR3 nucleotides: TGTGCCAGCAGCTTGGCAGAAGAGCACGCGGAGTACAATGAGCAGTTCTTC. The rearrangement uses TRBV5-4 and TRBJ2-1; D ambiguous. This CDR3 is 17 amino acids long. The V end was cut by 0 bases, the J end by 4 bases, with 17 bases between. CDR1 is SGHNT and CDR2 is YYREEE in the germline V gene (reference sequence).

V and J are TRBV11-2 and TRBJ1-1; tentative D call: TRBD1 (5 bases). CDR1 and CDR2 (germline): SGHAT, FQNNGV. Trimming removed 2 bases from V and 1 base from J, with 11 bases in between. This CDR3 is 15 amino acids long. The CDR3 here is CASSLYRGGNTEAFF. The CDR3 DNA is TGTGCCAGCAGCTTATATCGGGGGGGGAACACTGAAGCTTTCTTT.